This TCR beta chain was profiled in a study of blood T cell repertoires in COVID-19. On the study more broadly: Both acute and convalescent COVID-19 samples were obtained from the United States, Italy and Spain. T cells, B-cell-depleted T cells, or PBMCs provided the cDNA or gDNA that served as material.

As originally analysed: Amplification with reference gene primers provided the estimates of nucleated cell counts. The repertoire was sequenced with immunoSEQ multiplex PCR; TCRdb's copy has only in-frame clones and lacks some. D and trimming come from the DNA, and the V and J calls and clone size come from that table. There are 200,000 to 250,000 clones in the sample; around 86% occur only once, and 4% to 5.5% lies in the top ten. V lost 3 bases and J lost 1, with 15 bases in between. Germline V gene lookup returns CDR1 SGDLS and CDR2 YYNGEE. The CDR3 covers 16 residues. J is TRBJ2-3 and V is TRBV9; TRBD1 is a possible D gene (5 bases). The sequenced sample consisted of peripheral blood. The receptor comes from a human donor in a cohort sampled during active COVID-19. CDR3 nucleotides: TGTGCCAGCAGCGCAATTGGGGCGTCCGGCACAGATACGCAGTATTTT. Amino acid sequence: CASSAIGASGTDTQYF.